This record covers a single TCR beta chain. It has no known antigen specificity. Base qualities were left out, and no much larger clone turns up one base away. The sample belongs to a study of T cell repertoires in cytomegalovirus infection (dated by TCRdb to between 2018 and 2021). With respect to the entire study: The HLA type of each donor mattered for the analysis, because public TCR beta signatures pointed to carriage of CMV infection along with the matching HLA type.

The listed sequencing device is Illumina HiSeq 1500. The public sequencing data were trimmed at Q25 with fastp and processed into clonotypes with MiXCR by TCRdb, which kept only in-frame beta chains. CDR3 protein duplicates are merged, each entry listing the most common genes and DNA. For this sample there are roughly 280,000 distinct CDR3 sequences; about 13% appear just once. The ten largest clonotypes hold 7.5% to 10% of the sample. The study at large found these results: In both this cohort and an independent 352-donor cohort, the cumulative frequency of public TCR beta family members distinguished carriers of CMV infection plus the relevant HLA type. The ex vivo response was dominated by HLA-C-restricted CMV-specific TCR beta clonotypes, which also provided the single most frequent clonotype in two of eight donors.

Sequences were obtained from PBMCs. The source is a human donor in good health (CMV status not recorded). Some clones in this sample may be carry-over from other donors' samples.

At the DNA level, the sequence is TGTGCCAGCAATCCTAGCGGGGGGGCAGATACGCAGTATTTT. It translates to CASNPSGGADTQYF. The V gene is TRBV6-5 and the J gene is TRBJ2-3; 12 junctional bases match TRBD2. The CDR3 covers 14 residues, taking in both the cysteine and the phenylalanine. Only CDR3 DNA is held: 42 bases, read in frame from base 1. V is cut back by 7 bases and J by 4 bases, with 3 bases in the junction unmatched. Taken from the germline V gene, the CDR1 and CDR2 loops are MNHEY and SVGAGI.